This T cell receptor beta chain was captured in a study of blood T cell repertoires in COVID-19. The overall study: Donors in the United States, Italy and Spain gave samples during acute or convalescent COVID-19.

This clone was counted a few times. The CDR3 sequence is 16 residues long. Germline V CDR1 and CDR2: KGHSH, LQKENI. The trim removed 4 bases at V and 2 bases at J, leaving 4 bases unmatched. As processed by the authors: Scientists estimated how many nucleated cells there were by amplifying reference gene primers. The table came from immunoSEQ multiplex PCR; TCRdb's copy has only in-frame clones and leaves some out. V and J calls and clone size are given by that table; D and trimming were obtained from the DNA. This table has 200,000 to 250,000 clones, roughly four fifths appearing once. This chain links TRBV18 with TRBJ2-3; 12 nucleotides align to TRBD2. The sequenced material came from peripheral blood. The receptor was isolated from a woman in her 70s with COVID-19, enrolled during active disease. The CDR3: CASSHTSGRSTDTQYF. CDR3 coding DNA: TGTGCCAGCTCACACACTAGCGGGAGGTCCACAGATACGCAGTATTTT.